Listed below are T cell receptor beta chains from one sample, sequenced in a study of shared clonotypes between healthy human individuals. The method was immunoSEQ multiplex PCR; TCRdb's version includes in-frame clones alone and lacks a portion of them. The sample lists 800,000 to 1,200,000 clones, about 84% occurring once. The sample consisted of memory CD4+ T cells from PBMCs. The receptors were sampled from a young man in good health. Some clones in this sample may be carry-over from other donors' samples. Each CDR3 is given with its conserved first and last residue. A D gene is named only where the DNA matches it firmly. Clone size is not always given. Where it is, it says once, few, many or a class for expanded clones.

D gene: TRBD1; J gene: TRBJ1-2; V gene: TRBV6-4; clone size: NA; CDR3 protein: CASSDPTGLGYTF; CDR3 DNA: TGTGCCAGCAGTGACCCGACAGGGCTTGGCTACACCTTC
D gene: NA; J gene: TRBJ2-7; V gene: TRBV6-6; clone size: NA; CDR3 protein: CASSAGPGSYEQYF; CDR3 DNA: TGCGCCAGCAGTGCGGGGCCGGGGTCCTACGAGCAGTACTTC
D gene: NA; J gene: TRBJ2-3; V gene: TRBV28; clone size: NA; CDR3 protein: CASSLRDTQYF; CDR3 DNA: TGTGCCAGCAGTTTACGGGATACGCAGTATTTT
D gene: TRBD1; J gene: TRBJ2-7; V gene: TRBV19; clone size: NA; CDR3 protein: CASSIRGDRGREQYF; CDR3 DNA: TGTGCCAGTAGTATACGAGGGGACAGGGGGCGCGAGCAGTACTTC
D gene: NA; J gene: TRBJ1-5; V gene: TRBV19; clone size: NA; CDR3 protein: CASSIVFGSGQPQHF; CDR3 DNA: TGTGCCAGTAGTATAGTCTTCGGATCCGGTCAGCCCCAGCATTTT
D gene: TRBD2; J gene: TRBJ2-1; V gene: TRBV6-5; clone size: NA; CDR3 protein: CATSGSYNEQFF; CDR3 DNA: TGTGCAACTAGCGGCTCCTACAATGAGCAGTTCTTC
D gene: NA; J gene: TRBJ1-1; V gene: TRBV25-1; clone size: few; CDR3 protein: CASSNPSQIGAEAFF; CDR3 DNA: TGTGCCAGCAGTAACCCATCCCAGATTGGGGCTGAAGCTTTCTTT
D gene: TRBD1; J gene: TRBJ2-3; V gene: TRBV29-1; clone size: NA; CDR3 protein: CSGQPTGGVMDTQYF; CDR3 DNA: TGCAGCGGACAGCCGACAGGGGGCGTAATGGATACGCAGTATTTT
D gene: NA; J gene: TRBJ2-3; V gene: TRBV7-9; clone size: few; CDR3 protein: CASRQLRIDTQYF; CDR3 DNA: TGTGCCAGCAGACAGTTGCGAATAGATACGCAGTATTTT
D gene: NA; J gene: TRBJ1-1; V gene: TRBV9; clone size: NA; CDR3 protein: CASSFRGGDHHPFF; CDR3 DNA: TGTGCCAGCAGCTTCCGAGGGGGGGACCATCATCCTTTCTTT
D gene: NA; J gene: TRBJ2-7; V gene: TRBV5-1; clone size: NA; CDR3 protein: CASSGTGSEQYF; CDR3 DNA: TGCGCCAGCAGCGGTACAGGGTCCGAGCAGTACTTC
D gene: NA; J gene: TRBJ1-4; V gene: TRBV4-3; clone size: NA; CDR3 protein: CASSRQFREKLFF; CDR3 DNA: TGCGCCAGCAGCCGGCAATTTCGTGAAAAACTGTTTTTT
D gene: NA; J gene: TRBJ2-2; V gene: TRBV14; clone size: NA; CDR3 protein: CASSPFEGVIAGELFF; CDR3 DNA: TGTGCCAGCAGCCCCTTTGAGGGAGTAATAGCCGGGGAGCTGTTTTTT
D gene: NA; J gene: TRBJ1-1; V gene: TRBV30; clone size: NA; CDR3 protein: CAWSVPWPGTEAFF; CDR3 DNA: TGTGCCTGGAGTGTACCCTGGCCAGGCACTGAAGCTTTCTTT
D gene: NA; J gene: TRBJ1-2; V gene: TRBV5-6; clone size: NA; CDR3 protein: CASSRAGAFSGYTF; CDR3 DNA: TGTGCCAGCAGTCGGGCAGGAGCCTTCTCTGGCTACACCTTC
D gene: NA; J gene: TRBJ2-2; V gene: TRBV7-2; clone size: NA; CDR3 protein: CASSFAQTSGELFF; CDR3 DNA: TGTGCCAGCAGCTTCGCTCAAACAAGCGGGGAGCTGTTTTTT
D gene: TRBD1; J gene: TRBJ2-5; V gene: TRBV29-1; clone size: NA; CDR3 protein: CSVGSLQGVKTQYF; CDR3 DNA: TGCAGCGTTGGGTCCCTACAGGGGGTGAAGACCCAGTACTTC
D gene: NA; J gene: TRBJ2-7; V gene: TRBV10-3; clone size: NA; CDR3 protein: CAISESWDYEQYF; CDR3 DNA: TGTGCCATCAGTGAGTCGTGGGACTACGAGCAGTACTTC
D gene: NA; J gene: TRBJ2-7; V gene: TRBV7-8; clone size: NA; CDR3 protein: CASSLAYGAIYEQYF; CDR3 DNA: TGTGCCAGCAGCTTAGCTTACGGGGCCATCTACGAGCAGTACTTC
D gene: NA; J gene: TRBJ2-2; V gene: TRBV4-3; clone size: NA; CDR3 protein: CASSQDHQFSTGELFF; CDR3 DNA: TGCGCCAGCAGCCAAGATCATCAGTTTTCCACCGGGGAGCTGTTTTTT
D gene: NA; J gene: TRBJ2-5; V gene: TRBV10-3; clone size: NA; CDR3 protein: CAISPAGRQQETQYF; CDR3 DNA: TGTGCCATCAGTCCCGCAGGTAGACAACAAGAGACCCAGTACTTC
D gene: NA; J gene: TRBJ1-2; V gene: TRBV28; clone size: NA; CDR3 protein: CASVGAEVVYGYTF; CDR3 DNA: TGTGCCAGCGTAGGAGCCGAGGTTGTCTATGGCTACACCTTC
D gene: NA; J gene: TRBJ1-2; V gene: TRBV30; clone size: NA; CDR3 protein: CAWSIGGGAVGYTF; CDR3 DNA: TGTGCCTGGAGTATAGGGGGGGGCGCTGTCGGCTACACCTTC
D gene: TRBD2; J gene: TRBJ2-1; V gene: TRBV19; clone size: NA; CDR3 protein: CARVYSGQTGGEQFF; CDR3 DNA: TGTGCCAGGGTCTATAGCGGTCAAACCGGGGGGGAGCAGTTCTTC
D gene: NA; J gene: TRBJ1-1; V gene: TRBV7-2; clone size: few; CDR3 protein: CASSLASRNTEAFF; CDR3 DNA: TGTGCCAGCAGCTTAGCTTCCAGGAACACTGAAGCTTTCTTT
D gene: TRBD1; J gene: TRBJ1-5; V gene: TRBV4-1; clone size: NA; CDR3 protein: CASSLTPGRGEGNQPQHF; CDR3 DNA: TGCGCCAGCAGCCTTACACCGGGCAGGGGGGAAGGCAATCAGCCCCAGCATTTT
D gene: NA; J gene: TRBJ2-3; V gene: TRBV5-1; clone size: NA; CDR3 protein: CASSSGARAPTDTQYF; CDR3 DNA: TGCGCCAGCAGCTCCGGGGCGAGGGCTCCCACAGATACGCAGTATTTT
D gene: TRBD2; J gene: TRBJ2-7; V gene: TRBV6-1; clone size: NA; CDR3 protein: CASSEVTSGLPYEQYF; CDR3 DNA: TGTGCCAGCAGTGAAGTTACTAGCGGGTTACCCTACGAGCAGTACTTC
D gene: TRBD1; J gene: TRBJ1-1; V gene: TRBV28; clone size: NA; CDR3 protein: CASSSPRGQGVGVAFF; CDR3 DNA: TGTGCCAGCAGTTCCCCACGCGGACAGGGAGTGGGGGTAGCTTTCTTT
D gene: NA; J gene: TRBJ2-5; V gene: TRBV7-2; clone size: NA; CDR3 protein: CASSYNFQETQYF; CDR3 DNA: TGTGCCAGCAGTTATAACTTCCAAGAGACCCAGTACTTC
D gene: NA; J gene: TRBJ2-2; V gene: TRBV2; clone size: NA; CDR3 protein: CASSRDGGTGELFF; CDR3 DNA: TGTGCCAGCAGTCGGGACGGCGGGACTGGGGAGCTGTTTTTT
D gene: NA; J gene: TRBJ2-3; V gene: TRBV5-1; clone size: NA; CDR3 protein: CASSLAQSRSSSTDTQYF; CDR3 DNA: TGCGCCAGCAGCTTGGCCCAATCCCGCAGTTCTAGCACAGATACGCAGTATTTT
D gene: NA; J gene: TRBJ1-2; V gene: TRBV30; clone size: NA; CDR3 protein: CAWDEQGLSNYGYTF; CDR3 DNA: TGTGCCTGGGACGAGCAGGGGCTTTCTAACTATGGCTACACCTTC
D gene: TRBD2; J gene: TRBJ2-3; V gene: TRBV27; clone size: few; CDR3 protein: CASSSYLAGGPDTQYF; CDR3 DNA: TGTGCCAGCAGTTCCTACCTAGCGGGAGGGCCAGATACGCAGTATTTT
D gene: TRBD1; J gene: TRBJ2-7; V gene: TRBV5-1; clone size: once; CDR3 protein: CASSPGQRYEQYF; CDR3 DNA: TGCGCCAGCAGCCCGGGACAGCGCTACGAGCAGTACTTC
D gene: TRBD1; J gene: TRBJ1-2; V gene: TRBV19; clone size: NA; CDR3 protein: CASRDRDGDGYTF; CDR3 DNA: TGTGCCAGTAGGGACAGGGACGGGGATGGCTACACCTTC
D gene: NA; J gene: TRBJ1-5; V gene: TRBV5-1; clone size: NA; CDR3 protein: CASSLTGISNQPQHF; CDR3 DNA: TGCGCCAGCAGCTTGACAGGGATAAGCAATCAGCCCCAGCATTTT
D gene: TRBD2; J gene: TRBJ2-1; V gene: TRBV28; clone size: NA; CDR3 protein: CATKSSGRYNEQFF; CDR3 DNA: TGTGCCACGAAATCTAGCGGGCGATACAATGAGCAGTTCTTC
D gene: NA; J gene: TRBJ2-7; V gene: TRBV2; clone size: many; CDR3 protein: CASRLGEQYF; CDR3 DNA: TGTGCCAGCAGGTTGGGGGAGCAGTACTTC
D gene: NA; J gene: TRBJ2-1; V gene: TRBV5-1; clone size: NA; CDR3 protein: CASSWLAGPGGNEQFF; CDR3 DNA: TGCGCCAGCAGCTGGTTAGCGGGACCAGGGGGCAATGAGCAGTTCTTC
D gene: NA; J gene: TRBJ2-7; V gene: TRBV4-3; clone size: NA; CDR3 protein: CASSPRLASEDYEQYF; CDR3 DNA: TGCGCCAGCAGCCCCCGACTTGCTAGCGAGGACTACGAGCAGTACTTC
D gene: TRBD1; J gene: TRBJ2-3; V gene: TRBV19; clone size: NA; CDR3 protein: CASSMGRGSTDTQYF; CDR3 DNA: TGTGCCAGTAGTATGGGCAGGGGGAGCACAGATACGCAGTATTTT
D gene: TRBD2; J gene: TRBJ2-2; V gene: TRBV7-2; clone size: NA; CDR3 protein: CASSTAGTSGRGGELFF; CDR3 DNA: TGTGCCAGCAGCACGGCCGGGACTAGCGGGAGGGGCGGGGAGCTGTTTTTT
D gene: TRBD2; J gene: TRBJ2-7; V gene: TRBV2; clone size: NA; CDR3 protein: CASSLAGVGEQYF; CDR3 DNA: TGTGCCAGCTCACTAGCGGGAGTAGGCGAGCAGTACTTC
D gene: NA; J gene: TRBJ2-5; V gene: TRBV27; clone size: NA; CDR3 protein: CASSRPQETQYF; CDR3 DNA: TGTGCCAGCAGTCGACCACAAGAGACCCAGTACTTC
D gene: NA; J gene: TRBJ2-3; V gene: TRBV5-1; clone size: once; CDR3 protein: CASSFVSGSDTQYF; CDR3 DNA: TGCGCCAGCAGCTTCGTCTCGGGTTCAGATACGCAGTATTTT
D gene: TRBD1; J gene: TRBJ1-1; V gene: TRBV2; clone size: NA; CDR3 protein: CASRAGQGSTEAFF; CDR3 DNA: TGTGCCAGCAGAGCGGGACAGGGTAGCACTGAAGCTTTCTTT
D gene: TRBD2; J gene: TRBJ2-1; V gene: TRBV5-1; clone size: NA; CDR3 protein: CASSGSGRRGNEQFF; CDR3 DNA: TGCGCCAGCAGTGGGAGCGGGAGGAGGGGGAATGAGCAGTTCTTC